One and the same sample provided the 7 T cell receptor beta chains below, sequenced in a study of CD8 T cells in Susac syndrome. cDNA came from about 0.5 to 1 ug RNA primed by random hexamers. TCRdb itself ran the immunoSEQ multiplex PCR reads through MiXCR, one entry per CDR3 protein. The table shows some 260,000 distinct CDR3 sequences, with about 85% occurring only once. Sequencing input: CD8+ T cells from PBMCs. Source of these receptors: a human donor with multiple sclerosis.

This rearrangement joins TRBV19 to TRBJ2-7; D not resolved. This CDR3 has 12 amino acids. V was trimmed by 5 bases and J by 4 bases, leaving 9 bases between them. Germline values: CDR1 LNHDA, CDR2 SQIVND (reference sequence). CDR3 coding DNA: TGTGCCAGTAGTGGTAACCTGTACGAGCAGTACTTC. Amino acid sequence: CASSGNLYEQYF.

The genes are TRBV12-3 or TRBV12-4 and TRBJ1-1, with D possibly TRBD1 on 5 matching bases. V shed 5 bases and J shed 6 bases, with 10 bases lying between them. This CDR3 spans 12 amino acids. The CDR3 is CASSLGTAEAFF. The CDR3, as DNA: TGTGCCAGCAGTCTGGGGACCGCTGAAGCTTTCTTT.

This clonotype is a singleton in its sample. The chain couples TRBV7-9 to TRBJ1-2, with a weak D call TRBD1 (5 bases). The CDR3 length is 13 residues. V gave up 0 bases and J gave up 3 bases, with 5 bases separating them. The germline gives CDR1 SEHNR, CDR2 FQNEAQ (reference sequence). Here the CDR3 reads CASSLAGHYGYTF. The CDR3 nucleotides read TGTGCCAGCAGCTTAGCGGGGCACTATGGCTACACCTTC.

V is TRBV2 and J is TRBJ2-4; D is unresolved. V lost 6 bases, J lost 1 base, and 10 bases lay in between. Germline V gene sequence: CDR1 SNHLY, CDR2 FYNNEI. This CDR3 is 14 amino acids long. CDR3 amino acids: CASRESQAKNIQYF. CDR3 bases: TGTGCCAGCAGGGAAAGTCAGGCCAAAAACATTCAGTACTTC.

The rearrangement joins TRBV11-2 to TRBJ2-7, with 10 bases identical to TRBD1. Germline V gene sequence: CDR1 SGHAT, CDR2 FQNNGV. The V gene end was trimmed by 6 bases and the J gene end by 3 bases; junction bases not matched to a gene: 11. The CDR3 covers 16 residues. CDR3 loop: CASSSRLDRGFYEQYF. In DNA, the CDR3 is TGTGCCAGCAGTTCCAGGCTGGACAGGGGGTTCTACGAGCAGTACTTC.

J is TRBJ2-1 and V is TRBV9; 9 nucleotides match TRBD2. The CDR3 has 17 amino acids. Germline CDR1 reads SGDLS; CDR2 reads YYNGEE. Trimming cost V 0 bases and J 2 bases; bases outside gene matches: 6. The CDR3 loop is CASSVEFGTSTYNEQFF. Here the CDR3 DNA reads TGTGCCAGCAGCGTAGAGTTCGGGACTAGCACCTACAATGAGCAGTTCTTC.

The CDR3 loop reads CASSERYRKNEQYF. DNA for the CDR3: TGTGCCAGCAGTGAAAGGTATAGGAAAAACGAGCAGTACTTC. V usage is TRBV6-1 and J usage is TRBJ2-7; D is ambiguous. Trimming cost V 2 bases and J 5 bases, with 13 bases left between them. The germline gives CDR1 MNHNS, CDR2 SASEGT. The CDR3 contains 14 residues.